This T cell receptor beta chain stems from a study of OX40 agonist ivuxolimab in advanced cancers. As for the study more broadly: Ivuxolimab, which targeted the costimulatory receptor OX40 (CD134), was an agonistic, fully human IgG2 monoclonal antibody. Intravenous ivuxolimab was administered to patients every 2 weeks at six dose levels: 0.01, 0.1, 0.3, 1.5, 3 and 10 mg/kg. Of the approximately 50 dose-escalation patients, hepatocellular carcinoma was present in roughly 19, melanoma in some 15, renal cell carcinoma in 9 and head and neck cancer in 9. In the dose-escalation cohort, around four fifths of patients were male, and the mean age was 60 years with a range of roughly 23 to 79. Prior anti-PD-1, anti-PD-L1 or anti-CTLA-4 therapy was permitted, and about 40% of dose-escalation patients had received checkpoint inhibitors. Partial responses occurred in three dose-escalation patients, of whom one had hepatocellular carcinoma and two had cutaneous melanoma. Peripheral TCRbeta sequencing was intended to test whether TCR sequence diversity was altered and clonal T-cell expansion was caused by ivuxolimab. The monotherapy dose-escalation portion (N of about 57 patients) of the phase I ivuxolimab trial is reported in the paper. Broader findings and caveats from the paper: The antigen specificity of the clonally expanded peripheral T cells was not determined. Clonal expansion of both CD4+ and CD8+ blood T cells was observed from baseline to week 6 at doses 0.1 to 3.0 mg/kg. In the 0.1-3.0 mg/kg groups, partial responders were among the patients with the lowest normalized peripheral clonal expansion, particularly in CD8+ T cells. After ivuxolimab, CD8+ T cells had more expanded clones than CD4+ T cells on average. Low levels of normalized T-cell clonal expansion were also seen in some patients who did not respond.

Patients with a history of autoimmune disease or receiving systemic immunosuppression were excluded from the trial. Peripheral blood for TCR sequencing was collected from all dose cohorts at baseline, on cycle 4 day 1, and on cycle 7 day 1. Samples were obtained from an open-label, multicenter, first-in-human phase I dose-escalation trial of ivuxolimab. Adults with locally advanced or metastatic head and neck squamous cell, hepatocellular, melanoma or renal cell carcinoma were enrolled in the trial. Before TCR sequencing, CD4+ T cells and CD8+ T cells were sorted from peripheral blood as separate populations. Genomic DNA was isolated from the sorted cells so that the TCRbeta CDR3 region could be sequenced. TCRbeta CDR3 regions were sequenced using the immunoSEQ Assay. In TCRdb, the immuneACCESS table is reduced to in-frame sequences with V and J assigned. These tables do not hold every clone; where another copy was compared, an unresolved V gene accounts for under half, and the others remain unexplained. In this sample the table shows tens of thousands of clones, 90% of which occur a single time. The top ten hold 26% of the sample.

Details on this clone: Its specific antigen is unknown. The sample holds no much larger clone one base away, and base qualities are not on file.

V gives up 3 bases and J gives up 1 base, and the segment between their germline ends measures 19 bases. The CDR3, cysteine through phenylalanine, is 18 amino acids long. Of all the DNA, just the CDR3 is kept, 54 bases in frame from base 1. The CDR1 and CDR2 encoded by the germline V gene are LGHNA and YNFKEQ. This TCR was sampled from an adult with an advanced solid tumor such as melanoma, head and neck, liver or kidney cancer. This specimen was CD4+ or CD8+ T cells sorted from blood, taken in a trial of the OX40 agonist ivuxolimab. Rearrangement joined TRBV4-2 to TRBJ2-1; the D gene is perhaps TRBD2, on 6 matching bases. The CDR3 corresponds to CASSHPGGGVLSYNEQFF. DNA sequence: TGTGCCAGCAGCCACCCCGGGGGAGGTGTCCTATCCTACAATGAGCAGTTCTTC.